The clone carrying this TCR beta chain is labeled medium-sized. Its antigen is unknown. One end of the junction varies from germline; a read error may be responsible. A library made for alpha chains picked up this beta chain off target, so its size means little. As for time point: sample taken at primary tumor resection. Patients with untreated early-stage non-small cell lung cancer, numbering 55 to 75, were the donors. No cell sorting; template was whole RNA from tumor, lung tissue or PBMC. MiXCR, applied by TCRdb to the 5' RACE reads, yields one record per CDR3 protein. The table includes fewer than 10,000 distinct CDR3 sequences, approximately 7% detected once. The CDR3 loop spans 14 amino acids. The record originates from a study of spatial heterogeneity in lung cancer. Study-level background: Within raw reads, each unique TCR and UMI combination appeared on average more than ten times.

Whole-study results and caveats: It was found that expanded intratumoral alpha and beta TCR counts tracked tumor mutation counts.

The clonotype was recovered from a female donor with early-stage non-small cell lung cancer. V gene TRBV12-3 or TRBV12-4 combines with J gene TRBJ2-7, with 7 bases aligning to TRBD2. Material: lung tumor tissue, obtained at surgery. The CDR3 here is CASSLAGSRYEQYF. The CDR3 DNA reads as TGTGCCAGCAGCTTAGCGGGCAGCCGGTACGAGCAGTACTTC.